A selection of T cell receptor beta chains follows, all from one sample in a study of beta chain features in type 1 diabetes. Assay used: immunoSEQ multiplex PCR; TCRdb lists only in-frame clones, some missing. The table includes 300,000 to 400,000 clones, around 9% detected once. What was sequenced was central memory CD4+ T cells from blood. These receptors were obtained from a man younger than 40 with type 1 diabetes. Each CDR3 is given with its conserved first and last residue. Fields, in order: J gene, clone size, D gene, V gene, CDR3 DNA, CDR3 protein. D genes are given only for firm matches. For some rows the clone size is stated as once, few or many, or as a class when expanded; others skip it.

J gene: TRBJ2-4; clone size: -; D gene: -; V gene: TRBV29-1; CDR3 DNA: TGCAGCGTTGAGAGGGGGGCTCTTCAGTACTTC; CDR3 protein: CSVERGALQYF
J gene: TRBJ1-5; clone size: few; D gene: -; V gene: TRBV19; CDR3 DNA: TGTGCCAGTAGTATAGACCTCCGTAGCAATCAGCCCCAGCATTTT; CDR3 protein: CASSIDLRSNQPQHF
J gene: TRBJ2-4; clone size: few; D gene: -; V gene: TRBV19; CDR3 DNA: TGTGCCAGTAGTTCCGGGTGGGAACTAGCCAAAAACATTCAGTACTTC; CDR3 protein: CASSSGWELAKNIQYF
J gene: TRBJ2-7; clone size: -; D gene: TRBD2; V gene: TRBV7-2; CDR3 DNA: TGTGCCAGCAGCATCCTAGCGGGGGCCTCCTACGAGCAGTACTTC; CDR3 protein: CASSILAGASYEQYF
J gene: TRBJ1-1; clone size: -; D gene: -; V gene: TRBV27; CDR3 DNA: TGTGCCAGCAGCCGTCCCGGGCCAAACACTGAAGCTTTCTTT; CDR3 protein: CASSRPGPNTEAFF
J gene: TRBJ1-5; clone size: -; D gene: -; V gene: TRBV30; CDR3 DNA: TGTGCCTGGAGGGACACAGGGTCTCAGCCCCAGCATTTT; CDR3 protein: CAWRDTGSQPQHF
J gene: TRBJ1-2; clone size: many; D gene: -; V gene: TRBV7-9; CDR3 DNA: TGTGCCAGCAGCCGGGAACTCTATGGCTACACCTTC; CDR3 protein: CASSRELYGYTF
J gene: TRBJ2-3; clone size: few; D gene: -; V gene: TRBV5-1; CDR3 DNA: TGCGCCAGCAGCTTGGGCCCAGCGGATACGCAGTATTTT; CDR3 protein: CASSLGPADTQYF
J gene: TRBJ1-1; clone size: -; D gene: -; V gene: TRBV28; CDR3 DNA: TGTGCCAGCAGCCACGGACGGGCGCGAGTGGACACTGAAGCTTTCTTT; CDR3 protein: CASSHGRARVDTEAFF
J gene: TRBJ2-2; clone size: few; D gene: TRBD1; V gene: TRBV19; CDR3 DNA: TGTGCCAGTAGTATCCGCGGGACAGGGACTTCCACCGGGGAGCTGTTTTTT; CDR3 protein: CASSIRGTGTSTGELFF
J gene: TRBJ2-2; clone size: -; D gene: -; V gene: TRBV30; CDR3 DNA: TGTGCCTGGACCACCCCCGGCACCGGGGAGCTGTTTTTT; CDR3 protein: CAWTTPGTGELFF
J gene: TRBJ1-5; clone size: -; D gene: -; V gene: TRBV7-9; CDR3 DNA: TGTGCCAGCAGCTTAGGAGGGCGGGACCAGCCCCAGCATTTT; CDR3 protein: CASSLGGRDQPQHF
J gene: TRBJ2-5; clone size: few; D gene: -; V gene: TRBV20-1; CDR3 DNA: TGCAGTGGCGAGTTATGGGAGACCCAGTACTTC; CDR3 protein: CSGELWETQYF
J gene: TRBJ2-7; clone size: -; D gene: -; V gene: TRBV2; CDR3 DNA: TGTGCCAGCGCCGGAGGGGGTTCCTACGAGCAGTACTTC; CDR3 protein: CASAGGGSYEQYF
J gene: TRBJ2-3; clone size: many; D gene: -; V gene: TRBV2; CDR3 DNA: TGTGCCAGCTGCCGGGACGGTAGCACAGATACGCAGTATTTT; CDR3 protein: CASCRDGSTDTQYF
J gene: TRBJ2-2; clone size: many; D gene: -; V gene: TRBV7-8; CDR3 DNA: TGTGCCAGCAGCTTATCGGCAGGGAGGCCGAACACCGGGGAGCTGTTTTTT; CDR3 protein: CASSLSAGRPNTGELFF
J gene: TRBJ1-1; clone size: few; D gene: TRBD1; V gene: TRBV5-1; CDR3 DNA: TGCGCCAGCGGTCGGACAGGGGGAGACCGGCAGGCTTTCTTT; CDR3 protein: CASGRTGGDRQAFF
J gene: TRBJ2-5; clone size: many; D gene: TRBD2; V gene: TRBV10-3; CDR3 DNA: TGTGCCATCGGACTAGAGGAAGAGACCCAGTACTTC; CDR3 protein: CAIGLEEETQYF
J gene: TRBJ2-7; clone size: -; D gene: -; V gene: TRBV7-2; CDR3 DNA: TGTGCCAGCAGCTTTTATGGTGAAAGATACGAGCAGTACTTC; CDR3 protein: CASSFYGERYEQYF
J gene: TRBJ1-5; clone size: few; D gene: -; V gene: TRBV2; CDR3 DNA: TGTGCCAGCAGCCTCAGGGTTAGCAATCAGCCCCAGCATTTT; CDR3 protein: CASSLRVSNQPQHF
J gene: TRBJ1-6; clone size: -; D gene: TRBD1; V gene: TRBV6-1; CDR3 DNA: TGTGCCAGCAGTAAAGGGACAGGGGGCACTTCATCACCCCTCCACTTT; CDR3 protein: CASSKGTGGTSSPLHF
J gene: TRBJ1-1; clone size: few; D gene: -; V gene: TRBV30; CDR3 DNA: TGTGCCTCCTCACGAGACGGTCACGCTTTCTTT; CDR3 protein: CASSRDGHAFF
J gene: TRBJ2-5; clone size: -; D gene: -; V gene: TRBV7-9; CDR3 DNA: TGTGCCAGCAGCCGCGGCAGCCAAGAGACCCAGTACTTC; CDR3 protein: CASSRGSQETQYF
J gene: TRBJ1-1; clone size: -; D gene: TRBD1; V gene: TRBV27; CDR3 DNA: TGTGCCAGCAGTTTGCAGGACAGGGCTTTTGGGACTGAAGCTTTCTTT; CDR3 protein: CASSLQDRAFGTEAFF
J gene: TRBJ2-6; clone size: few; D gene: -; V gene: TRBV6-1; CDR3 DNA: TGTGCCAGCAGTGAAGTCCTGGGACGCTCTGGGGCCAACGTCCTGACTTTC; CDR3 protein: CASSEVLGRSGANVLTF
J gene: TRBJ2-7; clone size: few; D gene: -; V gene: TRBV11-2; CDR3 DNA: TGTGCCAGCAGCTTAGGGTCCGGAAAGCAGTACTTC; CDR3 protein: CASSLGSGKQYF
J gene: TRBJ2-5; clone size: -; D gene: -; V gene: TRBV10-3; CDR3 DNA: TGTGCCATCAGTGATCTATGGCCCCTGGGGACCCAGTACTTC; CDR3 protein: CAISDLWPLGTQYF
J gene: TRBJ1-5; clone size: few; D gene: TRBD1; V gene: TRBV27; CDR3 DNA: TGTGCCAGCAGTTTAATCGGCAGGGGGAGTCAGCCCCAGCATTTT; CDR3 protein: CASSLIGRGSQPQHF
J gene: TRBJ1-5; clone size: -; D gene: -; V gene: TRBV7-2; CDR3 DNA: TGTGCCAGCAGCTTATTTCTGGGGGGCAATCAGCCCCAGCATTTT; CDR3 protein: CASSLFLGGNQPQHF
J gene: TRBJ1-2; clone size: -; D gene: -; V gene: TRBV5-5; CDR3 DNA: TGTGCCAGCAGCCCGGCGCCGATCGGTGGCTACACCTTC; CDR3 protein: CASSPAPIGGYTF
J gene: TRBJ2-2; clone size: -; D gene: -; V gene: TRBV2; CDR3 DNA: TGTGCCAGCAGCCCCTCTACAGGGACCGGGGAGCTGTTTTTT; CDR3 protein: CASSPSTGTGELFF
J gene: TRBJ1-1; clone size: -; D gene: -; V gene: TRBV5-6; CDR3 DNA: TGTGCCAGCAGCTTGGGGGCCCGCGGCACTGAAGCTTTCTTT; CDR3 protein: CASSLGARGTEAFF
J gene: TRBJ2-7; clone size: -; D gene: TRBD1; V gene: TRBV29-1; CDR3 DNA: TGCAGCGTTGGCCTAAAGGGGACAGCCTACGAGCAGTACTTC; CDR3 protein: CSVGLKGTAYEQYF
J gene: TRBJ1-1; clone size: -; D gene: -; V gene: TRBV6-6; CDR3 DNA: TGTGCCAGCCAGCGGGGGGGGGCAAGGCCGAACACTGAAGCTTTCTTT; CDR3 protein: CASQRGGARPNTEAFF
J gene: TRBJ1-5; clone size: few; D gene: TRBD1; V gene: TRBV28; CDR3 DNA: TGTGCCAGCAGCCCGAGGACAGGAAATCAGCCCCAGCATTTT; CDR3 protein: CASSPRTGNQPQHF
J gene: TRBJ1-1; clone size: -; D gene: -; V gene: TRBV5-4; CDR3 DNA: TGTGCCAGCAGCCGTCAGACAACGAACACTGAAGCTTTCTTT; CDR3 protein: CASSRQTTNTEAFF
J gene: TRBJ1-2; clone size: -; D gene: -; V gene: TRBV29-1; CDR3 DNA: TGCATCGTTGGCGGGGGTGGATTGGGCTACACCTTC; CDR3 protein: CIVGGGGLGYTF
J gene: TRBJ2-5; clone size: few; D gene: TRBD2; V gene: TRBV2; CDR3 DNA: TGTGCCAGCAGTGCATTTTTAGCGGGGGCCGCTCAGAAGACCCAGTACTTC; CDR3 protein: CASSAFLAGAAQKTQYF
J gene: TRBJ2-1; clone size: many; D gene: TRBD2; V gene: TRBV19; CDR3 DNA: TGTGCCAGTAGGTCTAGCGGGACAGAAATGAATGAGCAGTTCTTC; CDR3 protein: CASRSSGTEMNEQFF
J gene: TRBJ1-2; clone size: few; D gene: TRBD1; V gene: TRBV5-4; CDR3 DNA: TGTGCCAGCAGCACACAGGGGGGCCTCTATGGCTACACCTTC; CDR3 protein: CASSTQGGLYGYTF
J gene: TRBJ2-6; clone size: many; D gene: -; V gene: TRBV30; CDR3 DNA: TGTGCCTGGAAGGGCCACGGGGCCAACGTCCTGACTTTC; CDR3 protein: CAWKGHGANVLTF
J gene: TRBJ1-1; clone size: few; D gene: -; V gene: TRBV28; CDR3 DNA: TGTGCCAGCAGTTTCAATCAGGGCACTGAAGCTTTCTTT; CDR3 protein: CASSFNQGTEAFF
J gene: TRBJ1-2; clone size: few; D gene: -; V gene: TRBV5-4; CDR3 DNA: TGCGCCAGCAGCCAAGATTGGCGGGGTCACTATGGCTACACCTTC; CDR3 protein: CASSQDWRGHYGYTF
J gene: TRBJ2-5; clone size: many; D gene: -; V gene: TRBV9; CDR3 DNA: TGTGCCAGCAGCGTAGGTCAAGGAAACCCAGTTCAAGAGACCCAGTACTTC; CDR3 protein: CASSVGQGNPVQETQYF
J gene: TRBJ1-4; clone size: -; D gene: -; V gene: TRBV6-1; CDR3 DNA: TGTGCCAGCAGAGGACAACCTGAAAAACTGTTTTTT; CDR3 protein: CASRGQPEKLFF
J gene: TRBJ2-7; clone size: few; D gene: -; V gene: TRBV18; CDR3 DNA: TGTGCCAGTAAACAGGGTGCTAACGACGAGCAGTACTTC; CDR3 protein: CASKQGANDEQYF
J gene: TRBJ1-5; clone size: few; D gene: -; V gene: TRBV25-1; CDR3 DNA: TGTGCCAGCAGTGAATATCCAGGGTTCCCTCCCTCCTTTCAGCCCCAGCATTTT; CDR3 protein: CASSEYPGFPPSFQPQHF
J gene: TRBJ1-1; clone size: many; D gene: -; V gene: TRBV6-1; CDR3 DNA: TGTGCCAGCAGTGGACGGGACACCCCTAACACTGAAGCTTTCTTT; CDR3 protein: CASSGRDTPNTEAFF
J gene: TRBJ2-2; clone size: many; D gene: TRBD2; V gene: TRBV7-9; CDR3 DNA: TGTGCCAGCACCCCTGGCCTAGCGGGGGGGATCACCGGGGAGCTGTTTTTT; CDR3 protein: CASTPGLAGGITGELFF
J gene: TRBJ2-3; clone size: few; D gene: -; V gene: TRBV5-1; CDR3 DNA: TGCGCCAGCAGCTTGGCCCAGGAGGCAGATACGCAGTATTTT; CDR3 protein: CASSLAQEADTQYF
J gene: TRBJ2-2; clone size: -; D gene: -; V gene: TRBV7-8; CDR3 DNA: TGTGCCAGCAGCTTAAGGTTTGGGACGGAGAACACCGGGGAGCTGTTTTTT; CDR3 protein: CASSLRFGTENTGELFF
J gene: TRBJ2-3; clone size: -; D gene: -; V gene: TRBV7-9; CDR3 DNA: TGTGCCAGCAGCTACCGCGGGGATACGCAGTATTTT; CDR3 protein: CASSYRGDTQYF
J gene: TRBJ1-4; clone size: -; D gene: -; V gene: TRBV9; CDR3 DNA: TGTGCCAGCAGCGTAGGAGAGGAGGGGACTAATGAAAAACTGTTTTTT; CDR3 protein: CASSVGEEGTNEKLFF
J gene: TRBJ1-2; clone size: -; D gene: -; V gene: TRBV4-1; CDR3 DNA: TGCGCCAGCAGCCAAGATCGCCCAGGGGAAGCTAACTATGGCTACACCTTC; CDR3 protein: CASSQDRPGEANYGYTF
J gene: TRBJ2-7; clone size: few; D gene: -; V gene: TRBV28; CDR3 DNA: TGTGCCAGCAGTTTTGGACAGTCCTACGAGCAGTACTTC; CDR3 protein: CASSFGQSYEQYF
J gene: TRBJ2-1; clone size: few; D gene: -; V gene: TRBV21-1; CDR3 DNA: -; CDR3 protein: CASSKYGCSSYNEQFF
J gene: TRBJ2-1; clone size: few; D gene: TRBD1; V gene: TRBV11-3; CDR3 DNA: TGTGCCAGCAGCTTAGGCTCCGGTACATCCGGGACAGGGCTAAACAATGAGCAGTTCTTC; CDR3 protein: CASSLGSGTSGTGLNNEQFF
J gene: TRBJ2-2; clone size: -; D gene: -; V gene: TRBV6-5; CDR3 DNA: TGTGCCAGCAGTTACCGCCGGACAGCCAACACCGGGGAGCTGTTTTTT; CDR3 protein: CASSYRRTANTGELFF
J gene: TRBJ1-5; clone size: few; D gene: -; V gene: TRBV6-5; CDR3 DNA: TGTGCCAGCAGTTACGGTCGCGGTTCGGATAAGCAGCCCCAGCATTTT; CDR3 protein: CASSYGRGSDKQPQHF
J gene: TRBJ2-1; clone size: few; D gene: -; V gene: TRBV9; CDR3 DNA: TGTGCCAGCAGAGCCACGGGGGGCAGCTACAATGAGCAGTTCTTC; CDR3 protein: CASRATGGSYNEQFF